This T cell receptor beta chain originates from a study of blood T cell repertoires in COVID-19. For the study at large: Sites in the United States, Italy and Spain provided acute and convalescent COVID-19 samples.

The table came from immunoSEQ multiplex PCR; TCRdb's copy has only in-frame clones and leaves some out. Among roughly 200,000 clones listed, 70% to 90% were seen once. The CDR3 sequence is 15 residues long. With 1 base removed from V and 6 bases from J, the gap between germline ends came to 10 bases. Germline CDR1 reads LGHDT; CDR2 reads YNNKEL (reference sequence). This sequence joins TRBV3-1 (or the pseudogene TRBV3-2) and TRBJ1-6, with D tentatively TRBD1 (5 bases). The source is a man under 40 who had recovered from COVID-19. The sample taken for sequencing was PBMCs or T cells enriched from blood (not recorded which). For the CDR3, the DNA is TGTGCCAGCAGCCAAGGGGGGGGGATTAATTCACCCCTCCACTTT. Its translation: CASSQGGGINSPLHF.